Each of the 13 T cell receptor beta chains below was sequenced from the same sample in a study of OX40 agonist ivuxolimab in advanced cancers. The table came from immunoSEQ multiplex PCR; TCRdb's copy has only in-frame clones and leaves some out. The sample records about 45,000 clones, approximately 91% being singletons. This specimen consisted of CD4+ or CD8+ T cells sorted from blood, obtained in a trial of the OX40 agonist ivuxolimab. The receptors originated from an adult with an advanced solid tumor such as melanoma, head and neck, liver or kidney cancer.

The V and J genes are TRBV11-3 and TRBJ2-1, with D possibly TRBD1 on 6 matching bases. This CDR3 comprises 17 residues. Germline assignment: CDR1 SGHNT and CDR2 YENEEA. Between the trimmed V and J ends, which lost 1 base and 5 bases, there was a span of 18 bases. CDR3: CASSLGGPDEIDNEQFF. Here the CDR3 DNA reads TGTGCCAGCAGCTTAGGGGGGCCCGACGAGATAGACAATGAGCAGTTCTTC.

The V gene is TRBV13, the J gene TRBJ2-7, with 8 bases matching TRBD1. The V segment lost 5 bases and the J segment 3 bases; nucleotides outside the gene matches: 6. CDR3 length equals 14 residues. CDR1 is PRHDT, CDR2 FYEKMQ, per germline (reference sequence). For the CDR3, the DNA is TGTGCCAGCAGCCCCGGACAGGGACACTACGAGCAGTACTTC. Amino acid sequence: CASSPGQGHYEQYF.

The chain couples TRBV30 to TRBJ1-1; D is possibly TRBD1 (5 bases). This CDR3 spans 14 amino acids. CDR1 is GTSNPN, CDR2 SVGIG, per germline (reference sequence). V lost 1 base and J lost 2, with 11 bases in between. The CDR3 bases are TGTGCCTGGAGTGCGGGGGTAGGAAACACTGAAGCTTTCTTT. As protein: CAWSAGVGNTEAFF.

CDR3 nucleotides: TGTGCCAGCATTACTAGTGGCAATGAGCAGTTCTTC. It yields the protein CASITSGNEQFF. V usage is TRBV27 and J usage is TRBJ2-1; D is perhaps TRBD2 (5 bases). Germline V gene data show CDR1 as MNHEY and CDR2 as SMNVEV (reference sequence). There are 12 residues in the CDR3. Trimming took 7 bases from V and 6 from J, leaving 10 bases between them.

The rearrangement links TRBV9 to TRBJ2-7, with 7 bases fitting TRBD2. The CDR3 covers 15 residues. CDR1 is SGDLS and CDR2 is YYNGEE in the germline V gene. After removal of 3 bases from V and 1 base from J, the junction contained 7 bases not matched to a gene. The CDR3 sequence is CASSAGGGGSYEQYF. The CDR3 DNA reads TGTGCCAGCAGCGCCGGCGGGGGTGGATCCTACGAGCAGTACTTC.

CDR3 in amino acids: CASSSRTVNTEAFF. CDR3 coding DNA: TGTGCCAGCAGCTCACGGACCGTGAACACTGAAGCTTTCTTT. The chain has TRBV13 and TRBJ1-1; D uncertain. V lost 4 bases and J 0 bases, leaving 9 bases between the germline ends. The CDR3 spans 14 residues. Germline V lookup: CDR1 PRHDT, CDR2 FYEKMQ (reference sequence).

The gene calls are TRBV11-2 and TRBJ2-1; TRBD2 aligns across 7 bases. The CDR3 spans 17 residues. The junction had 10 bases not matched to a gene; V was cut back by 1 base and J by 4 bases. Germline V lookup: CDR1 SGHAT, CDR2 FQNNGV. Here the CDR3 reads CASSLGGTTPPYNEQFF. The CDR3 coding sequence is TGTGCCAGCAGCTTAGGTGGGACTACTCCCCCTTACAATGAGCAGTTCTTC. Variable domain in full (rest from reference TRBV11-2 and TRBJ2-1): EAGVAQSPRYKIIEKRQSVAFWCNPISGHATLYWYQQILGQGPKLLIQFQNNGVVDDSQLPKDRFSAERLKGVDSTLKIQPAKLEDSAVYLCASSLGGTTPPYNEQFFGPGTRLTVL.

The chain carries TRBV5-8 and TRBJ1-2; D gene ambiguous. Trimming cost V 2 bases and J 1 base, with 6 bases left between them. Germline V gene data show CDR1 as SGHTS and CDR2 as YDEGEE. There are 13 residues in the CDR3. The CDR3 coding sequence is TGTGCCAGCAGCTTCGAGGGTAACTATGGCTACACCTTC. Encoded protein: CASSFEGNYGYTF. Based on the CDR3 plus reference TRBV5-8 and TRBJ1-2, the full variable domain is EAGVTQSPTHLIKTRGQQATLRCSPISGHTSVYWYQQALGLGLQFLLWYDEGEERNRGNFPPRFSGRQFPNYSSELNVNALELEDSALYLCASSFEGNYGYTFGSGTRLTVV.

A single count supports this clone. CDR3 nucleotide sequence: TGCGCCAGCACCCCGACAGGGGTCGGCTCCAACTACGAGCAGTACTTC. Protein sequence: CASTPTGVGSNYEQYF. V usage is TRBV5-1 and J usage is TRBJ2-7; the match to TRBD1 covers 8 bases. Germline CDR1 is SGHRS and CDR2 is YFSETQ. The CDR3 is made up of 16 amino acids. The ends lost 6 bases at V and 3 bases at J; junction bases unmatched: 14.

This chain connects TRBV27 to TRBJ1-2, with a possible D match to TRBD1 (6 bases). This CDR3 has 15 residues. Per germline, CDR1 MNHEY and CDR2 SMNVEV (reference sequence). V lost 3 bases and J 2 bases, leaving 13 bases between the germline ends. The CDR3 is CASSFGGGMNYGYTF. Here the CDR3 DNA reads TGTGCCAGCAGTTTTGGCGGGGGCATGAACTATGGCTACACCTTC.

The gene calls are TRBV11-2 and TRBJ2-7, with 8 bases lining up with TRBD2. This CDR3 contains 15 residues. CDR1 SGHAT and CDR2 FQNNGV come from the germline V gene. Trimming at V came to 5 bases and at J to 0 bases, leaving 6 bases not matched to a gene. The DNA of the CDR3 is TGTGCCAGCAGCCCGACTAGCGCTTCCTCCTACGAGCAGTACTTC. It is translated as CASSPTSASSYEQYF.

V and J are TRBV19 and TRBJ1-2; possibly TRBD1 for D (5 bases). This CDR3 comprises 14 residues. The V gene's germline CDR1 is LNHDA and CDR2 SQIVND (reference sequence). V dropped 3 bases and J dropped 4 bases, with 12 bases sitting between them. The DNA for the CDR3 is TGTGCCAGTAGTATCGCGACAGCAGGCTATGGCTACACCTTC. This sequence encodes CASSIATAGYGYTF. Supplemented by reference TRBV19 and TRBJ1-2, the full variable domain reads DGGITQSPKYLFRKEGQNVTLSCEQNLNHDAMYWYRQDPGQGLRLIYYSQIVNDFQKGDIAEGYSVSREKKESFPLTVTSAQKNPTAFYLCASSIATAGYGYTFGSGTRLTVV.

This clone appeared a few times. Distinct nucleotide sequences in the sample also encode this CDR3. J is TRBJ2-7 and V is TRBV7-2, with 8 bases that match TRBD1. Per the germline V gene, CDR1 is SGHTA and CDR2 is FQGNSA. V dropped 5 bases and J dropped 3; count of bases not matched to a gene: 6. The CDR3 runs to 14 residues. CDR3 sequence (DNA): TGTGCCAGCAGCCTAACCGGGACAGGCTACGAGCAGTACTTC. Its translation: CASSLTGTGYEQYF.